The next 13 T cell receptor beta chains were all read from a single sample in a study of T cells in Graves' hyperthyroidism and ophthalmopathy. Amplification of TCR beta CDR3 regions used RNA as the template. The primer set for the first-round RT-PCR of the TCR CDR3 was HTBI. TCRdb reprocessed the multiplex PCR reads via MiXCR and lists one record per CDR3 protein. The sample lists around 55,000 distinct CDR3 sequences, less than 60% seen once, with roughly 9.7% in the top ten. Source material: blood. The source is a woman aged 50 to 60 with Graves' ophthalmopathy.

This clonotype showed up many times. The V gene is TRBV5-4, the J gene TRBJ2-5, with 12 bases identical to TRBD2. V shed 5 bases, J shed 0 bases, and the junction held 2 bases outside the gene matches. CDR3 length: 15 residues. Germline CDR1 is SGHNT and CDR2 is YYREEE (reference sequence). The CDR3 here is CASSRTSGDQETQYF. In DNA form, the CDR3 reads TGTGCCAGCAGTCGGACTAGCGGGGACCAAGAGACCCAGTACTTC.

This clonotype was picked up many times. This chain links TRBV19 with TRBJ2-3; TRBD1 matches at 9 bases. The germline gives CDR1 LNHDA, CDR2 SQIVND (reference sequence). J gave up 3 bases and V 5 bases, and 9 bases lay outside the gene matches. CDR3 length equals 16 residues. CDR3 DNA: TGTGCCAGTAGTGATACCGGGACAGGGTTAACAGATACGCAGTATTTT. Translated, it gives CASSDTGTGLTDTQYF.

This clonotype was counted ten times or more. V is TRBV29-1 and J is TRBJ1-1; 7 bases match TRBD1. Trimming cost V 3 bases and J 4 bases; bases outside gene matches: 5. The CDR3 length is 13 residues. Germline CDR1 reads SQVTM; CDR2 reads ANQGSEA. CDR3 DNA: TGCAGCGTTGACCCGACAGGGAGCACTGAAGCTTTCTTT. As protein: CSVDPTGSTEAFF.

This clonotype was observed many times. The chain recombines TRBV28 with TRBJ1-5; D might be TRBD1 (5 bases). The CDR3 extends over 14 amino acids. Germline values: CDR1 MDHEN, CDR2 SYDVKM. The V end was cut by 3 bases, the J end by 6 bases, with 12 bases between. CDR3 loop: CASSLSTAVQPQHF. The CDR3 DNA is TGTGCCAGCAGTTTGTCGACAGCGGTTCAGCCCCAGCATTTT.

In this sample, this clonotype turned up many times. This chain joins TRBV10-3 and TRBJ2-3; 9 nucleotides align to TRBD2. The germline CDR1 and CDR2 sequences are ENHRY and SYGVKD. CDR3 size: 14 residues. Trimming removed 8 bases from V and 6 bases from J; junction bases left unmatched: 9. This CDR3 is CAIFGGGAWDTQYF. DNA of the CDR3: TGTGCCATCTTCGGCGGGGGGGCATGGGATACGCAGTATTTT.

The V gene is TRBV7-9, the J gene TRBJ1-2; 11 nucleotides line up with TRBD1. From germline, CDR1 is SEHNR and CDR2 FQNEAQ (reference sequence). The length of the CDR3 is 15 residues. The trim removed 5 bases at V and 2 bases at J, leaving 4 bases unmatched. In DNA form, the CDR3 reads TGTGCCAGCAGCCCAGGGGACAGGGGGAACTATGGCTACACCTTC. Translated: CASSPGDRGNYGYTF.

In this sample, this clonotype turned up many times. The chain joins TRBV20-1 to TRBJ2-7; D may correspond to TRBD1 or TRBD2 (5 bases each). V was shortened by 1 base and J by 2 bases, with 30 bases between the two germline ends. The CDR3 extends over 20 amino acids. Germline-derived CDR1 and CDR2 are DFQATT and SNEGSKA (reference sequence). In DNA form, the CDR3 reads TGCAGTGCTAGAGGAGGAGGTATTTTAGGGGCAGGCATCAACGCCTACGAGCAGTACTTC. This codes for CSARGGGILGAGINAYEQYF.

This clonotype is termed medium-sized. The chain recombines TRBV25-1 with TRBJ2-1, with 11 nucleotides matching TRBD2. The CDR3 is 14 amino acids. Germline CDR1 MGHDK, CDR2 SYGVNS. V was pared by 3 bases and J by 9 bases, with 4 bases of the junction left unmatched. The CDR3 loop reads CASSEVGLAVEQFF. The CDR3 DNA reads TGTGCCAGCAGTGAGGTGGGACTAGCGGTTGAGCAGTTCTTC.

This clonotype was detected many times. J is TRBJ2-5 and V is TRBV24-1; D uncertain. This CDR3 is 16 amino acids long. CDR1 is KGHDR, CDR2 SFDVKD, per germline. Trimming took off 4 bases at V and 2 bases at J, with 16 bases between the two ends. The CDR3 reads CATSEGRIPQQETQYF. The CDR3 bases are TGTGCCACCAGTGAGGGAAGGATACCGCAACAAGAGACCCAGTACTTC.

The chain is built from TRBV2 and TRBJ2-5; 11 bases map to TRBD1. J gave up 4 bases and V 6 bases, and 7 bases lay outside the gene matches. The germline V gene has CDR1 SNHLY and CDR2 FYNNEI. The CDR3 has 15 residues. Here the CDR3 DNA reads TGTGCCAGCAGAGGCGGGACAGGGGGGCGAGAGACCCAGTACTTC. The encoded protein is CASRGGTGGRETQYF.

Turning to this clonotype: The junction departs from germline at one end; a sequencing error may be responsible. The chain uses TRBV7-2 and TRBJ2-3; D is ambiguous. This CDR3 has 15 amino acids. Germline loops: CDR1 SGHTA, CDR2 FQGNSA. CDR3 sequence reads: CASSLYQRSTDTQYF. Written as DNA, the CDR3 is TGTGCCAGCAGCTTATACCAGCGAAGCACAGATACACAGTATTTT.

This clonotype appeared many times. The chain couples TRBV4-2 to TRBJ2-7; D is possibly TRBD1 (6 bases). The CDR3 length is 16 residues. Trimming stripped 4 bases from V and 0 bases from J, with 16 bases between. Germline V gives CDR1 LGHNA, CDR2 YNFKEQ. The CDR3 is CASSPGDTMSSYEQYF. CDR3 sequence (DNA): TGTGCCAGCAGCCCAGGGGACACCATGAGCTCCTACGAGCAGTACTTC.

This clonotype was detected many times. The J gene is TRBJ1-6, the V gene TRBV28, with D unresolved. Germline V CDR1 and CDR2: MDHEN, SYDVKM. This CDR3 spans 13 amino acids. Between the trimmed V and J ends, which lost 6 bases and 14 bases, there was a span of 17 bases. Here the CDR3 DNA reads TGTGCCAGCAGCCGAGGCAGCGAATTCACCCTCCACTTT. It specifies CASSRGSEFTLHF.